This TCR beta chain was sequenced for a study of blood T cell repertoires in COVID-19 (dated by TCRdb to 2020 to 2021). Regarding the study in general: Samples from collaborators originated in the United States, Italy and Spain and spanned both the acute and convalescent phases of COVID-19. The material from the prospective study consisted of cDNA or gDNA derived from T cells, B-cell-depleted T cells, or PBMCs. Deeply sampled blood TCRbeta repertoires from subjects exposed to, actively infected with, or recovered from COVID-19 were included in the dataset. A freely available public database, intended as a resource for researchers studying the immune response to SARS-CoV-2, is where the repertoires were released. Samples were obtained from the ongoing ImmuneRACE study (first 160 participants) and from 1,200 or so subjects provided by 6 global collaborators. A de-identified subject ID, COVID-19 status, age in years and sex were almost always included in the sample metadata. Where HLA class I and class II types were available, the types were taken from metadata supplied by the sample provider, not from assay-based typing. The paper as a whole reports these results and caveats: The quantity of clinical and demographic metadata differed by source and by participant and was supplied without curation.

One collaborating source in Seattle enrolled patients during active infection and followed them longitudinally through the course of disease. Collaborating institutions collected whole blood in K2EDTA tubes following their own protocols. For TCRbeta analysis, collaborators shipped samples as frozen whole blood, isolated PBMCs, or DNA extracted from either of those sample types. As concerns this clone: The antigen it recognizes is unknown. The sample holds no much larger clone one base away, and base qualities are not on file.

The immunoSEQ Assay, a bias-controlled multiplex PCR, was used to amplify TCRbeta CDR3 regions from genomic DNA. Under the source paper's analysis protocol: Within the assay, amplification of reference gene primers was used to estimate how many nucleated cells each sample contained. To quantify the absolute abundance of each unique TCRbeta CDR3 rearrangement, sequence reads were collapsed and filtered. For each sample, productive Simpson clonality was calculated as the square root of Simpson's diversity index across productive rearrangements. What TCRdb holds here is the immuneACCESS table cut down to in-frame rearrangements. Part of the clones is not present; checked against another copy, under half of the missing clones reflect an unresolved V gene, and the others are unexplained. The V and J calls and clone size are taken from that table; D and trimming were inferred from the DNA. The sample has approximately 350,000 clones on record, roughly 90% of them singletons. The ten largest clones take up 6% to 8.5% of the sample.

The CDR3 has 16 amino acids, counting the end cysteine and phenylalanine. CDR3 DNA is the only sequence kept; it has 48 bases, read in frame from the first base. The junction shows trimming of 3 bases on V and 0 bases on J, plus 12 bases between the germline ends. CDR1 SEHNR and CDR2 FQNEAQ are derived from the germline V gene (reference sequence). Material for sequencing was peripheral blood. The source is a woman in her seventies with COVID-19, enrolled during active disease. The V and J genes are TRBV7-9 and TRBJ2-1; the D region possibly corresponds to TRBD2 (5 bases align). Here is the DNA: TGTGCCAGCAGCTTGTTCACTAGGAGCTCCTACAATGAGCAGTTCTTC. It translates as CASSLFTRSSYNEQFF.